Listed below are T cell receptor beta chains from one sample, sequenced in a study of cytomegalovirus exposure and HLA in healthy donors. Sequenced by immunoSEQ multiplex PCR; TCRdb stores in-frame clones only, minus some. The table includes roughly 290,000 clones, 75% to 85% detected once. Material for sequencing was PBMCs. The receptors were gathered from a girl aged 2 to 10 in good health and CMV-seronegative. Both conserved end residues are part of each CDR3. Fields, in order: J gene, V gene, clone size, D gene, CDR3 DNA, CDR3 protein. D genes are given only for firm matches. Clone size is given for some rows only: seen once, a few or many times, or a class if the clone is expanded.

TRBJ1-1 TRBV7-9 . . TGTGCCAGCAGCTTGACAGGTCTGAACACTGAAGCTTTCTTT CASSLTGLNTEAFF
TRBJ2-7 TRBV27 . TRBD1 TGTGCCAGCAGCTTAAAACCGGGACAGGGGTACGAGCAGTACTTC CASSLKPGQGYEQYF
TRBJ2-5 TRBV7-9 . TRBD2 TGTGCCAGCAGCTTCGGACTAGCGGGAGGAGAGACCCAGTACTTC CASSFGLAGGETQYF
TRBJ2-1 TRBV7-9 . TRBD2 TGTGCCAGCAGCTTAGACTTAGGACTAGCGGGAATCAATGAGCAGTTCTTC CASSLDLGLAGINEQFF
TRBJ1-2 TRBV6-5 once . TGTGCCAGCAGTTATTTCAAGGGATCGGGAGGCTACACCTTC CASSYFKGSGGYTF
TRBJ1-1 TRBV28 . . TGTGCCAGCAGTTTCCACAGGGCCATGAACACTGAAGCTTTCTTT CASSFHRAMNTEAFF
TRBJ1-1 TRBV7-9 . . TGTGCCAGCAGCCTACCGGGACTGCGCACTGAAGCTTTCTTT CASSLPGLRTEAFF
TRBJ2-6 TRBV6-5 . . TGTGCCACCGGCTCTGGGGCCAACGTCCTGACTTTC CATGSGANVLTF
TRBJ2-7 TRBV13 . . TGTGCCAGCAGCACCGGCTCCTACGAGCAGTACTTC CASSTGSYEQYF
TRBJ1-3 TRBV19 . . TGTGCCAGTAGCCCGGACTCTACCTCTGGAAACACCATATATTTT CASSPDSTSGNTIYF
TRBJ2-1 TRBV2 . . TGTGCCAGCGGGCGGGATGAGCAGTTCTTC CASGRDEQFF
TRBJ2-7 TRBV9 . TRBD2 TGTGCCAGCAGCGGAGGACTAGACGCCTACGAGCAGTACTTC CASSGGLDAYEQYF
TRBJ2-3 TRBV27 few . TGTGCCAGCAGTTTAAGTGTGGGAGCTAGCACAGATACGCAGTATTTT CASSLSVGASTDTQYF
TRBJ2-2 TRBV6-5 . TRBD2 TGTGCCAGCCTCCTTAGAGCGGGAGCTCCCGGGGAGCTGTTTTTT CASLLRAGAPGELFF
TRBJ2-7 TRBV6-6 . TRBD1 TGTGCCAGCAGTGGACAGGGATCGGGCGAGCAGTACTTC CASSGQGSGEQYF
TRBJ1-6 TRBV5-5 . TRBD1 TGTGCCAGCAGCGTGGACAGGGATTCACCCCTCCACTTT CASSVDRDSPLHF
TRBJ1-2 TRBV6-1 few . TGTGCCAGCAGGCAACAGGGAATTGGCTACACCTTC CASRQQGIGYTF
TRBJ1-5 TRBV4-1 once . TGCGCCAGCAGCCAAGATCAAAGAGCGGCCCAGCATTTT CASSQDQRAAQHF
TRBJ2-7 TRBV7-3 . TRBD2 TGTGCCAGCACCCGGACTAGCGGGAGGAAACCCTCATACGAGCAGTACTTC CASTRTSGRKPSYEQYF
TRBJ2-7 TRBV5-5 once TRBD2 TGTGCCAGCAGCATCGCCGGGACTAACACCTACGAGCAGTACTTC CASSIAGTNTYEQYF
TRBJ2-1 TRBV11-2 . TRBD1 TGTGCCAGCAGCCGACCCACAGGGGCGGACCTCTACAATGAGCAGTTCTTC CASSRPTGADLYNEQFF
TRBJ2-5 TRBV30 . . TGTGCCTGGAGTGTACGGGGGGAGACCCAGTACTTC CAWSVRGETQYF
TRBJ2-7 TRBV5-1 . . TGCGCCAGCAGCTTGGCTAGTGGCGAGCAGTACTTC CASSLASGEQYF
TRBJ2-7 TRBV4-1 . . TGCGCCAGCAGCCAAGATCGGAGGGTGGAAAGAATACCCTACGAGCAGTACTTC CASSQDRRVERIPYEQYF
TRBJ1-1 TRBV30 . TRBD1 TGTGCCAGCGAACAGGGGGCGCGAACTGAAGCTTTCTTT CASEQGARTEAFF
TRBJ2-5 TRBV18 . . TGTGCCAGCTCAAGTATCCCAAGCGGAAAAGAGACCCAGTACTTC CASSSIPSGKETQYF
TRBJ1-3 TRBV5-1 . . TGCGCCAGCAGCTTGGCGGAGGGGTTTGCTGGAAACACCATATATTTT CASSLAEGFAGNTIYF
TRBJ2-7 TRBV7-3 . TRBD2 TGTGCCAGCAGCTTACGTCCTAGCGGCGACGAGCAGTACTTC CASSLRPSGDEQYF
TRBJ2-1 TRBV21-1 . . TGTGCCAGCGGGACTAGCGGGAGGTCTTACAATGAGCAGTTCTTC CASGTSGRSYNEQFF
TRBJ2-2 TRBV5-6 . . TGTGCCAGCAGCTTACCGGGGGAAAATCCGAACACCGGGGAGCTGTTTTTT CASSLPGENPNTGELFF
TRBJ1-1 TRBV10-3 once TRBD1 TGTGCCATCAGTGACAGGGGGCGAGGGGACACTGAAGCTTTCTTT CAISDRGRGDTEAFF
TRBJ1-1 TRBV7-3 . . TGTGCCAGCAGCACGACAGGGAACACTGAAGCTTTCTTT CASSTTGNTEAFF
TRBJ1-2 TRBV19 once TRBD1 TGTGCCAGTAGTATCCTCCCGACAGGGGTCTATGGCTACACCTTC CASSILPTGVYGYTF
TRBJ2-1 TRBV11-1 few . TGTGCCAGCAGCTTAGGTTCCAACAATGAGCAGTTCTTC CASSLGSNNEQFF
TRBJ2-5 TRBV28 . . TGTGCCAGCAGTTTATTAGCGGCCAACCAAGAGACCCAGTACTTC CASSLLAANQETQYF
TRBJ2-2 TRBV7-3 . TRBD1 TGTGCCAGTAATCTCCCGGGACAGGGAAACACCGGGGAGCTGTTTTTT CASNLPGQGNTGELFF
TRBJ2-7 TRBV12-5 . . TGTGCTAGTGGTTTACCCAGTGGCTACGAGCAGTACTTC CASGLPSGYEQYF
TRBJ2-7 TRBV7-2 . TRBD1 TGTGCCAGCAGCGCATACAGGGGGCCCCTTTACTACGAGCAGTACTTC CASSAYRGPLYYEQYF
TRBJ2-2 TRBV9 . TRBD2 TGTGCCAGCCAAGCGGGAGGCACCGGGGAGCTGTTTTTT CASQAGGTGELFF
TRBJ2-7 TRBV2 once . TGTGCCAGCAGTGAAAGGTGGGCCAGCCACGAGCAGTACTTC CASSERWASHEQYF